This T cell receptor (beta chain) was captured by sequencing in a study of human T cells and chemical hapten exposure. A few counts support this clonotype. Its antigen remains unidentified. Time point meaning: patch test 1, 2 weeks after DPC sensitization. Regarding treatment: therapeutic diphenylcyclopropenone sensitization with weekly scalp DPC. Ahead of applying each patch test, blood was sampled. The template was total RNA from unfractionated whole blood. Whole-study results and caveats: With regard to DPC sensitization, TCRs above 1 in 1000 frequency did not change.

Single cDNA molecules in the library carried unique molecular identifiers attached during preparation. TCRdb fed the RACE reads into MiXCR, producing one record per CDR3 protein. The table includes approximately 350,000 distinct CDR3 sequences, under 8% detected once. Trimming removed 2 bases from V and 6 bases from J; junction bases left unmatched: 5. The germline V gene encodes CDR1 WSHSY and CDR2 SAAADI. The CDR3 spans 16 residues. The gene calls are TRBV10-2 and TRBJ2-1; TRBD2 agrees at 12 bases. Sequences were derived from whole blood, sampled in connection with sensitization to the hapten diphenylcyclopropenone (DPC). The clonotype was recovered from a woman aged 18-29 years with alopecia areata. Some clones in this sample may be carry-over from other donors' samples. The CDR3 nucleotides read TGCGCCAGCAGTGAGGCTACTAGCGGGGGGCTCAATGAGCAGTTCTTC. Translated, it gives CASSEATSGGLNEQFF.